These 2 T cell receptor beta chains were sequenced from one sample in a study of T-cell memory formation after mild COVID-19. TCRdb fed the 5' RACE reads into MiXCR, producing one record per CDR3 protein. This sample carries under 700,000 distinct CDR3 sequences, 20% of them seen once, and the ten largest clones take around 13%. The specimen sequenced was PBMCs or a T cell subset sorted from them (not recorded which). The source is an adult woman who had mild COVID-19 (a few samples of this study predate the infection). Cell type and time point are not known.

V is TRBV5-4 and J is TRBJ1-1, with 7 bases aligning to TRBD1. CDR1 is SGHNT, CDR2 YYREEE, per germline (reference sequence). This CDR3 has 13 residues. V shed 0 bases and J 6 bases; nucleotides not matched to a gene: 2. In nucleotides, the CDR3 is TGTGCCAGCAGCTTGGGAGGACAGGCTGAAGCTTTCTTT. This gives the protein CASSLGGQAEAFF.

This clonotype was seen a few times. J is TRBJ2-5 and V is TRBV7-9, with 9 bases fitting TRBD1. CDR1 and CDR2 (germline): SEHNR, FQNEAQ (reference sequence). There are 14 residues in the CDR3. V was pared by 5 bases and J by 4 bases, with 5 bases of the junction left unmatched. The CDR3, as DNA: TGTGCCAGCAGCCCACAGGGGGCTGGAGAGACCCAGTACTTC. Its translation is CASSPQGAGETQYF. Full variable domain (remainder filled in from reference TRBV7-9 and TRBJ2-5): DTGVSQNPRHKITKRGQNVTFRCDPISEHNRLYWYRQTLGQGPEFLTYFQNEAQLEKSRLLSDRFSAERPKGSFSTLEIQRTEQGDSAMYLCASSPQGAGETQYFGPGTRLLVL.